This T cell receptor (beta chain) was identified in a study of blood T cell repertoires in COVID-19. Study at large: Samples taken during acute and convalescent COVID-19 were collected in the United States, Italy and Spain.

Participants had their cohort set by participant-reported clinical history. Original analysis: Amplifying reference gene primers gave estimates of nucleated cell counts. The table came from immunoSEQ multiplex PCR; TCRdb's copy has only in-frame clones and leaves some out. V and J calls and clone size are copied from that table; D and trimming were computed from the DNA. The table includes approximately 450,000 clones, roughly nine tenths detected once. The CDR3 runs 14 residues. V was pared by 3 bases and J by 10 bases, with 17 bases between. The germline CDR1 and CDR2 sequences are SGHRS and YFSETQ.

V is TRBV5-1 and J is TRBJ2-1, with D possibly TRBD1 on 5 matching bases. The sequence came from a young man who had recovered from COVID-19. Sequencing was performed on PBMCs or T cells enriched from blood (not recorded which). Here the CDR3 reads CASSSQGLGPEQFF. CDR3 coding DNA: TGCGCCAGCAGCTCCCAGGGTCTGGGGCCAGAGCAGTTCTTC.